Below, 24 T cell receptor beta chains from the same sample are listed, as sequenced in a study of T-cell reconstitution after alpha-beta-depleted transplantation in children. A TCRbeta library incorporating unique molecular identifiers was prepared. MiXCR, run by TCRdb on the PCR reads, gives a single entry per CDR3 protein. The profile covers approximately 500,000 distinct CDR3 sequences, with about 10% appearing a single time and 2% taken by the ten largest. The input for sequencing was PBMCs, taken before TCRalphabeta/CD19-depleted stem cell transplant. The source of these receptors is a child aged 2-15 years with inherited bone marrow failure, due to receive a stem cell transplant.

The sample holds many counts of this clonotype. This chain links TRBV7-2 with TRBJ2-3; D uncertain. The CDR3 extends over 16 amino acids. Germline V gene data show CDR1 as SGHTA and CDR2 as FQGNSA. V dropped 3 bases and J dropped 2 bases, with 15 bases sitting between them. CDR3 DNA: TGTGCCAGCAGCTTCCTCTCCGGGCCCATCACAGATACGCAGTATTTT. As protein: CASSFLSGPITDTQYF.

V is TRBV5-1 and J is TRBJ2-2, with 10 bases identical to TRBD1. Per the germline V gene, CDR1 is SGHRS and CDR2 is YFSETQ. This CDR3 comprises 15 residues. V gave up 4 bases and J gave up 5 bases; unmatched junction bases: 5. The CDR3 DNA reads TGCGCCAGCAGCCTCGGACAGGGGGAGACCGGGGAGCTGTTTTTT. Amino acids: CASSLGQGETGELFF.

This clonotype was picked up many times. This chain links TRBV25-1 with TRBJ1-4, with D uncertain. The V end was cut by 4 bases, the J end by 5 bases, with 5 bases between. CDR3 length equals 12 residues. Germline CDR1 and CDR2: MGHDK and SYGVNS. The CDR3 bases are TGTGCCAGCAGTGTCGAGAATGAAAAACTGTTTTTT. Translated, it gives CASSVENEKLFF.

This clonotype was detected ten times or more. The CDR3 nucleotides are TGCAGTGCTAGATCCTCTCCGGGACTAACGTACAATGAGCAGTTCTTC. Translation gives CSARSSPGLTYNEQFF. V usage is TRBV20-1 and J usage is TRBJ2-1; 7 bases line up with TRBD2. The CDR3 runs 16 residues. V shed 2 bases, J shed 4 bases, and the junction held 11 bases outside the gene matches. Germline V CDR1 and CDR2: DFQATT, SNEGSKA (reference sequence).

This clonotype was observed a handful of times. Relative to the germline gene, one junction end is altered; a read error may explain this. The chain combines TRBV11-2 with TRBJ2-1; D remains ambiguous. Germline V CDR1 and CDR2: SGHAT, FQNNGV. The CDR3 runs 14 residues. The CDR3 region is CASSLVGRIPDRVF. Here the CDR3 DNA reads TGTGCCAGCAGCTTAGTCGGCAGGATTCCCGATCGGGTCTTC.

This clonotype showed up many times. V is TRBV18 and J is TRBJ2-1; D not resolved. The CDR3 spans 16 residues. Germline V gene data show CDR1 as KGHSH and CDR2 as LQKENI. The ends were cut back, 2 bases at V and 0 bases at J, with 11 bases in the middle. The DNA of the CDR3 is TGTGCCAGCTCACCATTCGGCGGAAGCTCCTACAATGAGCAGTTCTTC. Translating it yields CASSPFGGSSYNEQFF.

The chain employs TRBV11-2 and TRBJ2-5; TRBD2 aligns across 7 bases. The CDR3 extends over 15 amino acids. Germline V gives CDR1 SGHAT, CDR2 FQNNGV. V shed 5 bases and J 5 bases; nucleotides not matched to a gene: 11. CDR3 region: CASSPSRGERETQYF. Written as DNA, the CDR3 is TGTGCCAGCAGCCCAAGTCGGGGGGAGCGGGAGACCCAGTACTTC.

V and J are TRBV7-6 and TRBJ2-5, with D perhaps being TRBD1 or TRBD2 (6 bases each). CDR3 length equals 15 residues. V was shortened by 5 bases and J by 5 bases, with 18 bases between the two germline ends. CDR1 and CDR2 from the germline V gene are SGHVS and FNYEAQ. The CDR3 DNA sequence: TGTGCCAGCAGCAAAAGGGGGGCTTGGCGGGAGACCCAGTACTTC. This codes for CASSKRGAWRETQYF.

This clonotype has a count of ten or more. The gene calls are TRBV4-3 and TRBJ1-5, with D unresolved. Germline CDR1 reads LGHNA; CDR2 reads YSLEER. V lost 0 bases to trimming and J lost 7 bases, with 10 bases between them. The CDR3 extends over 14 amino acids. The CDR3 sequence is CASSQDRVGQPQHF. DNA of the CDR3: TGCGCCAGCAGCCAAGATAGGGTCGGCCAGCCCCAGCATTTT.

The chain links TRBV7-2 to TRBJ2-1; 7 nucleotides line up with TRBD1. Germline assignment: CDR1 SGHTA and CDR2 FQGNSA. Trimming at V came to 6 bases and at J to 4 bases, leaving 3 bases not matched to a gene. CDR3 length: 13 amino acids. CDR3: CASRRGLYNEQFF. Here the CDR3 DNA reads TGTGCCAGCAGGAGGGGGCTTTACAATGAGCAGTTCTTC.

This clonotype was found many times. The chain combines TRBV7-9 with TRBJ2-1; a weak D match, TRBD1 (5 bases). The CDR3 contains 17 residues. Trimming cost V 5 bases and J 4 bases, with 21 bases left between them. Looked up from germline, CDR1 is SEHNR and CDR2 is FQNEAQ (reference sequence). CDR3 region: CASSLRGRSDIYNEQFF. DNA of the CDR3: TGTGCCAGCAGCCTAAGGGGCAGGTCGGATATATACAATGAGCAGTTCTTC.

This clonotype occurred many times. The V and J genes are TRBV9 and TRBJ2-5; 8 positions match TRBD1. Germline assignment: CDR1 SGDLS and CDR2 YYNGEE. V trimming: 3 bases; J trimming: 1 base; junction bases outside the gene matches: 11. The CDR3 is made up of 17 amino acids. The CDR3 DNA reads as TGTGCCAGCAGCGCAACCTCGACAGGGGCCCTCCAAGAGACCCAGTACTTC. Its protein is CASSATSTGALQETQYF.

For this clonotype: This may come from a read error, since a much larger clone is one base off. The DNA of the CDR3 is TGCAGTGCTTCACAGGGACGCACAGATACGCAGTATTTT. This gives the protein CSASQGRTDTQYF. The gene calls are TRBV20-1 and TRBJ2-3; D may be TRBD1 (6 bases). The CDR3 loop spans 13 amino acids. CDR1 and CDR2 (germline): DFQATT, SNEGSKA (reference sequence). V gave up 5 bases and J gave up 1 base, with 10 bases separating them.

This clonotype has at least ten counts. The chain has TRBV5-8 and TRBJ2-1, with 7 bases lining up with TRBD1. The CDR3 is made up of 13 amino acids. V shed 2 bases and J 5 bases; nucleotides not matched to a gene: 1. CDR1 is SGHTS and CDR2 is YDEGEE in the germline V gene. The CDR3, as DNA: TGTGCCAGCAGCTTAAGGGGGCACAATGAGCAGTTCTTC. Translating it yields CASSLRGHNEQFF.

This clonotype appeared many times. This chain uses TRBV6-6 with TRBJ2-7; D may be TRBD2 (5 bases). CDR1 and CDR2 from the germline V gene are MNHNY and SVGAGI (reference sequence). The CDR3 has 13 residues. The V end was cut by 5 bases, the J end by 3 bases, with 11 bases between. The DNA for the CDR3 is TGTGCCAGCAGTCTTCCGGGGTTCTACGAGCAGTACTTC. Its protein is CASSLPGFYEQYF.

Concerning this clonotype: With a much larger clone just one base away, this may be a read error. The chain combines TRBV2 with TRBJ1-2; D not certain. With 0 bases removed from V and 0 bases from J, the gap between germline ends came to 11 bases. This CDR3 comprises 16 residues. Germline CDR1 reads SNHLY; CDR2 reads FYNNEI. The CDR3 coding sequence is TGTGCCAGCAGTGAAGCTGCTACTGTTGCTAACTATGGCTACACCTTC. This gives the protein CASSEAATVANYGYTF.

Many counts were recorded for this clonotype. V gene TRBV11-2 combines with J gene TRBJ2-1; 13 bases agree with TRBD2. The V and J ends lost 6 bases and 9 bases, in that order; junction bases with no gene match: 2. Germline CDR1 reads SGHAT; CDR2 reads FQNNGV. This CDR3 has 13 residues. The CDR3 is CASRLAGGTEQFF. In DNA, the CDR3 is TGTGCCAGCAGACTAGCGGGAGGGACTGAGCAGTTCTTC.

This clonotype was observed at least ten times. The chain joins TRBV7-9 to TRBJ1-1; D uncertain. The CDR3 sequence is 13 residues long. V was shortened by 1 base and J by 5 bases, with 8 bases between the two germline ends. Per germline, CDR1 SEHNR and CDR2 FQNEAQ (reference sequence). The CDR3 protein is CASSLGDATEAFF. CDR3 sequence (DNA): TGTGCCAGCAGCTTAGGCGACGCGACTGAAGCTTTCTTT.

This clonotype was picked up many times. V gene TRBV7-2 combines with J gene TRBJ2-1; D remains ambiguous. This CDR3 has 15 residues. Trimming took 5 bases from V and 0 from J, leaving 11 bases between them. Germline assignment: CDR1 SGHTA and CDR2 FQGNSA. CDR3 sequence (DNA): TGTGCCAGCAGCCCCAGCCAAAACTCCTACAATGAGCAGTTCTTC. Protein sequence: CASSPSQNSYNEQFF.

This clonotype was seen at least ten times. This sequence joins TRBV10-3 and TRBJ2-3; 9 nucleotides align to TRBD2. Trimming removed 10 bases from V and 0 bases from J; junction bases left unmatched: 14. Germline V gives CDR1 ENHRY, CDR2 SYGVKD. The CDR3 extends over 17 amino acids. The CDR3 DNA reads as TGTGCCAAAGGGAAACTAGCGGGCACCGCTAGCACAGATACGCAGTATTTT. It is translated as CAKGKLAGTASTDTQYF.

This clonotype has at least ten counts. V is TRBV4-3 and J is TRBJ1-2, with a tentative D call TRBD1 (5 bases). V lost 4 bases to trimming and J lost 6 bases, with 12 bases between them. CDR1 is LGHNA, CDR2 YSLEER, per germline. The CDR3 runs 13 residues. The CDR3 DNA reads TGCGCCAGCAGCCCTGACAGTAATCATGGCTACACCTTC. Its translation is CASSPDSNHGYTF.

This clonotype was detected many times. The CDR3 reads CSAVGLGIYNEQFF. Written as DNA, the CDR3 is TGCAGCGCTGTGGGTCTAGGGATCTACAATGAGCAGTTCTTC. The genes are TRBV29-1 and TRBJ2-1; no reliable D call. Deletions cut 7 bases from V and 3 bases from J, with 16 bases between. The CDR3 runs to 14 residues. The germline CDR1 and CDR2 sequences are SQVTM and ANQGSEA.

A single count supports this clonotype. The chain links TRBV23-1 to TRBJ1-5; TRBD1 might be the D (6 bases). TRBV23-1 falls under the ORF class, with uncertain function. V was shortened by 0 bases and J by 1 base, with 10 bases between the two germline ends. The CDR3 extends over 16 amino acids. This CDR3 is CASSQSPRGSNQPQHF. CDR3 bases: TGCGCCAGCAGTCAATCCCCCAGGGGCAGCAATCAGCCCCAGCATTTT.

This clonotype has a count of ten or more. The chain recombines TRBV4-3 with TRBJ2-3; 9 positions match TRBD2. V gave up 3 bases and J gave up 7 bases; unmatched junction bases: 2. The germline CDR1 and CDR2 sequences are LGHNA and YSLEER. The CDR3 runs to 13 residues. The chain's CDR3 is CASSQAGGNTQYF. The CDR3 DNA follows: TGCGCCAGCAGCCAGGCGGGGGGGAATACGCAGTATTTT.